This TCR beta chain was obtained from a study of blood T cell repertoires in COVID-19 (TCRdb year 2020). Looking at the study overall: Samples from collaborators originated in the United States, Italy and Spain and spanned both the acute and convalescent phases of COVID-19. The prospective study material was composed of cDNA or gDNA derived from T cells, B-cell-depleted T cells, or PBMCs. Subjects who had been exposed to COVID-19, were actively infected with it, or had recovered from it provided the deeply sampled blood TCRbeta repertoires that made up the dataset. A freely available public database, intended as a resource for researchers studying the immune response to SARS-CoV-2, is where the repertoires were released. The samples were drawn from two sources: the first 160 participants of the ongoing ImmuneRACE study, and 950 to 1,500 subjects contributed by 6 global collaborators. The sample metadata nearly always contained a de-identified subject ID, COVID-19 status, age in years and sex. Where HLA class I and class II types were available, the types were taken from metadata supplied by the sample provider, not from assay-based typing. The paper as a whole reports these results and caveats: Clinical and demographic metadata were provided uncurated, with the amount varying by source and participant.

Counted from cysteine to phenylalanine, this CDR3 has 18 amino acids. The only DNA kept is the CDR3, 54 bases in frame from the first base. According to the germline V gene (reference sequence), CDR1 reads LGHDT and CDR2 reads YNNKEL. Germline trimming: 6 bases from V, 0 bases from J; junction bases outside gene matches: 12. Participants in the prospective study were enrolled through a virtual design, were aged roughly 18 to 100 years, and lived in under 25 United States geographic areas. Cohort assignment in the prospective study relied on participant-reported clinical history from a screening survey and a study questionnaire. Recovered participants in ImmuneRACE Cohort 3 were defined as having two consecutive negative NP/OP PCR tests, clearance from a healthcare professional, or resolution of symptoms. In the prospective study, whole blood, serum and a nasopharyngeal or oropharyngeal swab were collected from each participant by mobile phlebotomists. Participants in the prospective study had the option to provide additional blood draws and questionnaires over a roughly 2-month period. Before DNA extraction, blood samples from the prospective study were shipped at room temperature or frozen.

TCRbeta CDR3 regions were amplified from genomic DNA by means of the immunoSEQ Assay, a bias-controlled multiplex PCR. The authors' pipeline ran thus. The number of nucleated cells in each sample was estimated by amplification of reference gene primers within the assay. Sequence reads were collapsed and filtered to measure the absolute abundance of every unique TCRbeta CDR3 rearrangement. For each sample, productive Simpson clonality was calculated as the square root of Simpson's diversity index across productive rearrangements. In TCRdb, the immuneACCESS table is reduced to in-frame sequences with V and J assigned. These tables do not hold every clone; where another copy was compared, an unresolved V gene accounts for under half, and the others remain unexplained. V, J and clone size are those of that table, while D and trimming were read from the DNA. The sample has more than 300,000 clones on record, roughly four fifths of them singletons. Around 5.1% of the sample comes from the top ten.

Remarks on this clone: The antigen it binds to is not known. No quality values exist for individual bases; no much larger clone is one base distant.

The sample consisted of PBMCs or T cells enriched from blood (not recorded which). The receptor's source is a woman aged 50 to 60 who had recovered from COVID-19. The V and J genes are TRBV3-1 (or the pseudogene TRBV3-2) and TRBJ2-1, with 9 junctional bases fitting TRBD1. In nucleotide form, the sequence is TGTGCCAGCAGTCCGGGACAGGGATCCTTAAGCTCCTACAATGAGCAGTTCTTC. It encodes CASSPGQGSLSSYNEQFF.